The TCR beta chain under discussion was sequenced for a study of cytomegalovirus exposure and HLA in healthy donors. Study-level points and caveats: An analysis that was carried out later associated 16,000 or so TCR beta sequences with HLA alleles at 0.05 false discovery rate.

Turning to this clone: Its cognate antigen is unknown.

There are 14 residues in the CDR3. CDR1 is SQVTM, CDR2 ANQGSEA, per germline. The V end was cut by 0 bases, the J end by 9 bases, with 15 bases between. A multiplex PCR was run with 60 Vbeta primers and 13 Jbeta primers. Clones were sequenced by immunoSEQ multiplex PCR, and TCRdb holds only the in-frame ones, with some missing. The sample lists approximately 200,000 clones; 60% to 85% were seen once. This sequence joins TRBV29-1 and TRBJ2-1, with D possibly TRBD2 on 5 matching bases. The material sequenced was PBMCs. The origin of this receptor is a man aged 35-49 years in good health and CMV-seronegative. CDR3 sequence reads: CSVEDRNGIPEQFF. In nucleotides, the CDR3 is TGCAGCGTTGAAGATCGAAACGGGATCCCTGAGCAGTTCTTC.